The clone carrying this T cell receptor (beta chain) showed up just a few times. Investigators isolated RNA and reverse transcribed it into cDNA to act as the sequencing template. Sequencing used immunoSEQ multiplex PCR; TCRdb keeps in-frame clones, though not all of them. Altogether some 160,000 clones are present, under 70% being singletons, with the ten largest covering 0.7% to 1%. As to treatment: oral pan-JAK inhibitor, 5-10 mg twice daily. Alopecia areata patients provided lesional scalp punch biopsies and peripheral blood. This sample stems from a study of CD8+ T cells in alopecia areata. Study overall: Treated individuals took tofacitinib by mouth, 5 to 10 mg twice daily. Tofacitinib therapy lasting 6 to 18 months was followed by 6 months off drug.

The material was CD4+ T cells sorted from blood, obtained at week 4, from a patient treated with tofacitinib. This sequence was found in a human donor with alopecia areata.

CDR3 residues: CASSYGDRPQETQYF. CDR3 DNA: TGTGCCAGCAGTTACGGGGACAGGCCTCAAGAGACCCAGTACTTC. The genes are TRBV6-5 and TRBJ2-5; TRBD1 agrees at 8 bases. The CDR3 has 15 amino acids. CDR1 and CDR2 (germline): MNHEY, SVGAGI. The J segment lost 2 bases and the V segment lost 2 bases, leaving 4 bases of the junction unmatched.